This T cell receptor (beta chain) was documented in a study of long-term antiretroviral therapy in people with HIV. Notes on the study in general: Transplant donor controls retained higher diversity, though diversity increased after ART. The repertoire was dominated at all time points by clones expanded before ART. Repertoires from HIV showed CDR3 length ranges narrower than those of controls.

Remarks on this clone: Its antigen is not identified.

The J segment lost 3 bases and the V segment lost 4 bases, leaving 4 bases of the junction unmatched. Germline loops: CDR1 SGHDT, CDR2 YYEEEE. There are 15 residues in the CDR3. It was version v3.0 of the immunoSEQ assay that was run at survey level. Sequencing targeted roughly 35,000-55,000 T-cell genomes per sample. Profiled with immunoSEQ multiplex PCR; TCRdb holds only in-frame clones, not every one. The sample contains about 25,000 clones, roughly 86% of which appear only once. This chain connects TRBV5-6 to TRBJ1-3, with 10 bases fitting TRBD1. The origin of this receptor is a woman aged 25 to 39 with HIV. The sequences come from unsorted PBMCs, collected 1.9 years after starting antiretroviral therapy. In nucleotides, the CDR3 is TGTGCCAGCAGCATGACAGGGGGCCTTGGAAACACCATATATTTT. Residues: CASSMTGGLGNTIYF.